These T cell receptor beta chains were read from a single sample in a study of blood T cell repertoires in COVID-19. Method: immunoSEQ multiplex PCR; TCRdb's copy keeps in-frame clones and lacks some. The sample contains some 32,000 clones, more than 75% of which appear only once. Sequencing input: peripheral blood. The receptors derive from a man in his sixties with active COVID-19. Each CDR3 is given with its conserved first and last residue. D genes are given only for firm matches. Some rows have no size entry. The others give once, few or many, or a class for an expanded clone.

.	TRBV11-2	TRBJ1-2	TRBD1	CASSLGQQGVYGYTF	TGTGCCAGCAGCTTAGGGCAGCAGGGGGTCTATGGCTACACCTTC
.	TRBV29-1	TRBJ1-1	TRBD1	CSVTRDRNTEAFF	TGCAGCGTTACCCGGGACAGGAACACTGAAGCTTTCTTT
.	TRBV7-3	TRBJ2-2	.	CASSSRSGTGELFF	TGTGCCAGCAGCTCCCGGTCCGGGACCGGGGAGCTGTTTTTT
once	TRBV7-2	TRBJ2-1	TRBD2	CASSLRTTSGSVDNEQFF	TGTGCCAGCAGCTTACGGACGACTAGCGGGAGTGTCGACAATGAGCAGTTCTTC
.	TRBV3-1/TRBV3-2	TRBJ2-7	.	CASSQGPSGGDEQYF	TGTGCCAGCAGCCAAGGGCCTAGTGGTGGCGACGAGCAGTACTTC
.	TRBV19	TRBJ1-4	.	CASSIGGVRNEKLFF	TGTGCCAGTAGTATCGGCGGGGTCCGTAATGAAAAACTGTTTTTT
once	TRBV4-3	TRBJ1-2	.	CASSQDINPQGLIYGYTF	TGCGCCAGCAGCCAAGATATTAATCCCCAGGGATTGATCTATGGCTACACCTTC
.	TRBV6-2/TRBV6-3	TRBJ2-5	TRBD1	CASSYGTGVSETQYF	TGTGCCAGCAGTTACGGGACAGGCGTCAGCGAGACCCAGTACTTC
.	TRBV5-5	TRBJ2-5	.	CASSLEGLRQETQYF	TGTGCCAGCAGCTTGGAGGGGCTACGCCAAGAGACCCAGTACTTC
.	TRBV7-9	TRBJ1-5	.	CASSPNLEPQHF	TGTGCCAGCAGCCCTAATCTCGAGCCCCAGCATTTT
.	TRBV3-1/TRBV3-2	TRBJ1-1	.	CASSHWTGRDTEAFF	TGTGCCAGCAGCCATTGGACGGGGAGGGACACTGAAGCTTTCTTT
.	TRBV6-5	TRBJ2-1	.	CASSYSTFQGNEQFF	TGTGCCAGCAGTTACTCGACCTTTCAGGGCAATGAGCAGTTCTTC
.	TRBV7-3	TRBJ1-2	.	CASSLTGMRGSGGYTF	TGTGCCAGCAGCTTAACTGGAATGCGGGGCTCGGGAGGCTACACCTTC
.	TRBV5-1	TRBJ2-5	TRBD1	CASSPGTGKQETQYF	TGCGCCAGCAGCCCAGGGACAGGAAAGCAAGAGACCCAGTACTTC
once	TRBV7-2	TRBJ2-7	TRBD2	CASSLRSVGLAGLTYEQYF	TGTGCCAGCAGCTTAAGGTCGGTCGGCCTAGCGGGACTTACCTACGAGCAGTACTTC
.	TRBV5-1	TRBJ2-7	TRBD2	CASSRLAGSSSTAYEQYF	TGCGCCAGCAGCCGACTAGCGGGATCGTCAAGTACGGCCTACGAGCAGTACTTC
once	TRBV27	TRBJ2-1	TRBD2	CASSPPSGSTDEQFF	TGTGCCAGCAGTCCCCCTAGCGGGAGTACGGATGAGCAGTTCTTC
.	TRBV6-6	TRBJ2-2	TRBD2	CASGPRPSGANTGELFF	TGTGCCAGCGGTCCAAGACCTAGCGGGGCGAACACCGGGGAGCTGTTTTTT